This T cell receptor (beta chain) originates from a study of blood T cell repertoires in COVID-19. Study summary: Specimens from acute and convalescent COVID-19 originated in the United States, Italy and Spain.

The assay was immunoSEQ multiplex PCR, and TCRdb's table has in-frame clones only and misses some. The sample gives under 300,000 clones, approximately 86% of which show up once; roughly 3.5% is in the top ten. CDR1 and CDR2 (germline): SGHKS, YYEKEE (reference sequence). The length of the CDR3 is 15 residues. V was pared by 7 bases and J by 0 bases, with 14 bases between. Sequencing was carried out using PBMCs or T cells enriched from blood (not recorded which). The receptor's source is a woman in her forties with acute COVID-19. The chain recombines TRBV5-5 with TRBJ2-1; maybe TRBD2 (7 bases). CDR3 amino acids: CASDSGGSSYNEQFF. The CDR3 bases are TGTGCCAGCGACTCGGGGGGCAGCTCCTACAATGAGCAGTTCTTC.